This record covers a single T cell receptor beta chain. The antigen is undetermined. This table comes from immunoSEQ multiplex PCR, and its TCRdb copy is limited to in-frame clones, with some not included. The repertoire holds about 130,000 clones, with 88% as singletons. This entry comes from a study of T cell responses to AZD1222 COVID-19 vaccine. Trimming shortened V by 5 bases and J by 7 bases, and 16 bases separated the two germline ends. CDR1 KGHDR and CDR2 SFDVKD come from the germline V gene. This CDR3 is built from 14 residues. Findings of the study overall: Reportedly, nearly half of unique spike TCRs recognized epitopes outside B.1.351/B.1.1.7 mutations. Baseline serostatus was positive in only a handful of AZD1222 recipients.

The sample here was peripheral blood, taken on day 0 of MenACWY control vaccination. The source is an adult in good health. The chain recombines TRBV24-1 with TRBJ1-2; D may be TRBD1 (5 bases). The CDR3 DNA is TGTGCCACCAGTGGGGCAGGGTGGCTTGGTGGCTACACCTTC. Protein product: CATSGAGWLGGYTF.